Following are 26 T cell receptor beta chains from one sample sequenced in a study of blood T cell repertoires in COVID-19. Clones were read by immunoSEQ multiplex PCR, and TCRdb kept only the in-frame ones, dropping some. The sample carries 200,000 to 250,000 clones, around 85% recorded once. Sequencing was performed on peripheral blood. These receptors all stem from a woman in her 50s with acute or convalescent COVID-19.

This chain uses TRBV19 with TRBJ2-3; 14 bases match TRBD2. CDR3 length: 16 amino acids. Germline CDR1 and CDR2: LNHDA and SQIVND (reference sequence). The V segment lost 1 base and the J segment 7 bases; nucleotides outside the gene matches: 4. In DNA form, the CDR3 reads TGTGCCAGTAGTATAGCGACTAGCGGGGGGGAAAATACGCAGTATTTT. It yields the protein CASSIATSGGENTQYF.

The CDR3 DNA reads as TGCGCCAGCAGCTTGGCCAGGGGGATCGAAGGCTACACCTTC. Translated: CASSLARGIEGYTF. The rearrangement uses TRBV5-1 and TRBJ1-2; 7 bases align to TRBD1. The CDR3 consists of 14 residues. Germline loops: CDR1 SGHRS, CDR2 YFSETQ. With 0 bases clipped from V and 8 bases from J, the junction kept 7 bases outside the gene matches.

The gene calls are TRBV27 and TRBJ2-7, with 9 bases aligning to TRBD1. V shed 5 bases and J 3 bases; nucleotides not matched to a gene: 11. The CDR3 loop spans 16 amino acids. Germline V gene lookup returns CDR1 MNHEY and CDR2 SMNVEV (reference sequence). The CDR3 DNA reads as TGTGCCAGCAGTCTATTCCGGGGACAGGGAAACTACGAGCAGTACTTC. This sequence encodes CASSLFRGQGNYEQYF.

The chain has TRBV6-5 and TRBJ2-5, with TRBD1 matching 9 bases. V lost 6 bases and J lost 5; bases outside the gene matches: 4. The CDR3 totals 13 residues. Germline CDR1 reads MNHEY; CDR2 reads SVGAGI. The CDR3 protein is CASRTTGGETQYF. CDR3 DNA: TGTGCCAGCAGGACGACAGGGGGTGAGACCCAGTACTTC.

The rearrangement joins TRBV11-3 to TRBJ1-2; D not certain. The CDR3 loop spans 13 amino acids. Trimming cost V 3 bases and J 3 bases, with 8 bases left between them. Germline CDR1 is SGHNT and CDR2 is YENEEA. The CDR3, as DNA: TGTGCCAGCAGCTTGCAACCAGACTATGGCTACACCTTC. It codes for CASSLQPDYGYTF.

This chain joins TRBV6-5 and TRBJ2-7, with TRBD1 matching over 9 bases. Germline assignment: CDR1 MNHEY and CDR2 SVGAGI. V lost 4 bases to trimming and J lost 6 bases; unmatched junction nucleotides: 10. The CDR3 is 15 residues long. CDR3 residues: CASSWTGATLREQYF. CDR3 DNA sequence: TGTGCCAGCAGTTGGACAGGGGCCACCCTCCGCGAGCAGTACTTC.

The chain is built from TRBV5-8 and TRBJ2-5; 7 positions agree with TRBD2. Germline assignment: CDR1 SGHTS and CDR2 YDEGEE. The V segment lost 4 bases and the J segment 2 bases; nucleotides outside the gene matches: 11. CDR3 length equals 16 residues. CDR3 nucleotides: TGTGCCAGCAGCGCCCTGGGGACTAACAAACAAGAGACCCAGTACTTC. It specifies CASSALGTNKQETQYF.

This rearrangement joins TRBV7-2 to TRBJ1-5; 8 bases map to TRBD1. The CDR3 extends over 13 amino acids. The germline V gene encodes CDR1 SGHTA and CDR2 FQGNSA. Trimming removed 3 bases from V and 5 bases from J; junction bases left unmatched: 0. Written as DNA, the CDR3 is TGTGCCAGCAGCTTGACAGGGGATCAGCCCCAGCATTTT. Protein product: CASSLTGDQPQHF.

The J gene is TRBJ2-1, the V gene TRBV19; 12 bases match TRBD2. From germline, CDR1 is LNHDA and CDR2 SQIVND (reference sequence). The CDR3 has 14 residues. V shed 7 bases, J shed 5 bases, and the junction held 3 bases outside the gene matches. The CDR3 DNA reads TGTGCCAGTAATCTAGCGGGAGGGAACAATGAGCAGTTCTTC. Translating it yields CASNLAGGNNEQFF.

CDR3 region: CASSLGGVGNTEAFF. The CDR3 DNA reads as TGTGCCAGCAGCTTGGGGGGGGTGGGGAACACTGAAGCTTTCTTT. The V call is TRBV7-2, the J call TRBJ1-1, with D tentatively TRBD1 (5 bases). The CDR3 totals 15 residues. Between the trimmed V and J ends, which lost 3 bases and 1 base, there was a span of 12 bases. Germline CDR1 is SGHTA and CDR2 is FQGNSA.

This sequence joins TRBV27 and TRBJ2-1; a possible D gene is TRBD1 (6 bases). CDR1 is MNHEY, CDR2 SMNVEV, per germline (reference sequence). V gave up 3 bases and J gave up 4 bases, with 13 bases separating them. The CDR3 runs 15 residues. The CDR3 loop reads CASSFRGGPYNEQFF. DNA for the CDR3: TGTGCCAGCAGTTTTCGAGGGGGACCGTACAATGAGCAGTTCTTC.

CDR3 in amino acids: CASAGARGLGEKLFF. The DNA of the CDR3 is TGTGCCAGCGCTGGAGCCAGGGGGCTCGGTGAAAAACTGTTTTTT. V and J are TRBV21-1 and TRBJ1-4; whether TRBD1, the table's D call, matches the DNA was not checked. TRBV21-1 represents a pseudogene. The CDR3 loop spans 15 amino acids.

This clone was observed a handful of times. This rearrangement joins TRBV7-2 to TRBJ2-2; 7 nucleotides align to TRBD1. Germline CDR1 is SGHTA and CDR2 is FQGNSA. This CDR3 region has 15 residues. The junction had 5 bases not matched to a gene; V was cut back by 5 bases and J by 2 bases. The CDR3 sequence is CASSPQGVNTGELFF. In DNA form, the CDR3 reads TGTGCCAGCAGCCCCCAGGGGGTAAACACCGGGGAGCTGTTTTTT.

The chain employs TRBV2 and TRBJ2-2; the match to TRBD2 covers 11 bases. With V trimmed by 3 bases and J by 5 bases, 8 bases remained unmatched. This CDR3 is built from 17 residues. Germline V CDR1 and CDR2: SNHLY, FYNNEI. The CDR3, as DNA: TGTGCCAGCAGTGAGCTTCCGGGACTAGCGGTTACCGGGGAGCTGTTTTTT. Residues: CASSELPGLAVTGELFF.

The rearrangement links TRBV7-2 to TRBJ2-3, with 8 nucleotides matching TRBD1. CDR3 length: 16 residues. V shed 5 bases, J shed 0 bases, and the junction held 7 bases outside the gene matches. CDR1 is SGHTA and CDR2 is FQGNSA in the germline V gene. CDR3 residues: CASSARQGSSTDTQYF. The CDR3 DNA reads TGTGCCAGCAGCGCAAGACAGGGGTCTAGCACAGATACGCAGTATTTT.

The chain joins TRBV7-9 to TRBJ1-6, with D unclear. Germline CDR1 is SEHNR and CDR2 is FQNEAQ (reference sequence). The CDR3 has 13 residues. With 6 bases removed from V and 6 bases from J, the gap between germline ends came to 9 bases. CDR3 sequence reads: CASRQGGNSPLHF. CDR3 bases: TGTGCCAGCAGGCAAGGCGGTAATTCACCCCTCCACTTT. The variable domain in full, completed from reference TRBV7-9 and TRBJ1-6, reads DTGVSQNPRHKITKRGQNVTFRCDPISEHNRLYWYRQTLGQGPEFLTYFQNEAQLEKSRLLSDRFSAERPKGSFSTLEIQRTEQGDSAMYLCASRQGGNSPLHFGNGTRLTVT.

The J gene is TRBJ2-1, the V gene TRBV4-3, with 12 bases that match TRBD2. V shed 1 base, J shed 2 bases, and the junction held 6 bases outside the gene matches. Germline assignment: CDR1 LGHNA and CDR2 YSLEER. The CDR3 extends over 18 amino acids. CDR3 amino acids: CASSQALAGGRTYNEQFF. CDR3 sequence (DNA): TGCGCCAGCAGCCAAGCCCTAGCGGGGGGGCGGACCTACAATGAGCAGTTCTTC.

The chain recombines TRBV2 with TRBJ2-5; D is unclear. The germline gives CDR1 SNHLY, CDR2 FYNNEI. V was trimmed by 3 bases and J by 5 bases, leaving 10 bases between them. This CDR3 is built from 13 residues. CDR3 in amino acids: CASSEAGLETQYF. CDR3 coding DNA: TGTGCCAGCAGTGAGGCAGGCTTGGAGACCCAGTACTTC.

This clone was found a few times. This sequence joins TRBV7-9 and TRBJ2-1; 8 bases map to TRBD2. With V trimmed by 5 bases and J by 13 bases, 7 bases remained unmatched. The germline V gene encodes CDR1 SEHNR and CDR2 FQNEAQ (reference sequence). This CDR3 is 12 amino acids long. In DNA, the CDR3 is TGTGCCAGCAGCGCGCCGGGAGGGGACCAGTTCTTC. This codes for CASSAPGGDQFF.

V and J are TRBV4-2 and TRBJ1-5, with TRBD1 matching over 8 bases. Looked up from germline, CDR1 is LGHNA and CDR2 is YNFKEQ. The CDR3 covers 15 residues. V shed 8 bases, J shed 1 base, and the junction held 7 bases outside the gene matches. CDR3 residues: CASRTTGASNQPQHF. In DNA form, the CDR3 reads TGTGCCAGCCGCACGACAGGGGCAAGCAATCAGCCCCAGCATTTT.

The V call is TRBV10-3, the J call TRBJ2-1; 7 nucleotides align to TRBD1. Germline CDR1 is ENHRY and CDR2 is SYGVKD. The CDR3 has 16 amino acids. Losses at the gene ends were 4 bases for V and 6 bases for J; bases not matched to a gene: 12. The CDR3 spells CAISGRTGPDVNEQFF. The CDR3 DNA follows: TGTGCCATCAGTGGGCGGACAGGCCCCGATGTCAATGAGCAGTTCTTC.

CDR3 DNA: TGTGCCAGCACCGAGGTCCGGGGCGAGCAGTACTTC. Translated: CASTEVRGEQYF. V gene TRBV11-2 combines with J gene TRBJ2-7, with TRBD2 as a possible D gene (5 bases). Trimming removed 7 bases from V and 6 bases from J, with 13 bases in between. The CDR3 extends over 12 amino acids. Germline CDR1 SGHAT, CDR2 FQNNGV.

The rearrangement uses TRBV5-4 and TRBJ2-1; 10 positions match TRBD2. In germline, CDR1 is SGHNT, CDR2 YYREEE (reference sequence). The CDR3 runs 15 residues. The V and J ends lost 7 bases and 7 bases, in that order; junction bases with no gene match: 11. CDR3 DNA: TGTGCCAGCCGAGGCCAGCGGGGGGGACTAAATGAGCAGTTCTTC. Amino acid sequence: CASRGQRGGLNEQFF.

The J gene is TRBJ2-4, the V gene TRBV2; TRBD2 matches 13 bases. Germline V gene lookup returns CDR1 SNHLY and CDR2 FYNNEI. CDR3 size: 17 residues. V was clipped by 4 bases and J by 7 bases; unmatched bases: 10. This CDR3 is CASSVGLAGYLANIQYF. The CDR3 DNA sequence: TGTGCCAGCAGTGTGGGACTAGCGGGATATCTAGCCAACATTCAGTACTTC.

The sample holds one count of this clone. As DNA, the CDR3 is TGTGCCAGCAGCTTAGTCTCCCGGGGGGTCGACGAGCAGTACTTC. Amino acid sequence: CASSLVSRGVDEQYF. The chain employs TRBV7-2 and TRBJ2-7; TRBD2 matches 7 bases. With V trimmed by 1 base and J by 5 bases, 8 bases remained unmatched. Looked up from germline, CDR1 is SGHTA and CDR2 is FQGNSA. CDR3 length equals 15 residues.

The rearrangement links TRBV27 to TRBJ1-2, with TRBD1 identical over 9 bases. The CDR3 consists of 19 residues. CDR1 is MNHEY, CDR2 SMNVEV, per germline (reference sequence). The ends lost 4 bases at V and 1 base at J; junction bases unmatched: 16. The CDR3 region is CASSSFRTGTGSLNYGYTF. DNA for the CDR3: TGTGCCAGCAGTTCCTTCCGGACCGGGACAGGGAGCCTTAACTATGGCTACACCTTC.